What follows are 31 T cell receptor beta chains derived from one specimen sequenced in a study of blood T cell repertoires in COVID-19. Sequencing used immunoSEQ multiplex PCR; TCRdb keeps in-frame clones, though not all of them. The sample has approximately 50,000 clones, roughly 90% seen once; the top ten hold roughly 10%. The sample taken for sequencing was peripheral blood. The receptors derive from a man older than 75 with active or convalescent COVID-19.

J is TRBJ2-7 and V is TRBV4-3; D may be TRBD1 (6 bases). The CDR3 totals 19 residues. Germline assignment: CDR1 LGHNA and CDR2 YSLEER. V was clipped by 4 bases and J by 10 bases, with 35 bases between them. As DNA, the CDR3 is TGCGCCAGCAGCCTTCACCCCCAGGGGCGTAAGGACTCGTCACCGAACCAGTACTTC. It codes for CASSLHPQGRKDSSPNQYF.

The rearrangement links TRBV18 to TRBJ1-3, with 12 bases aligning to TRBD1. The germline V gene encodes CDR1 KGHSH and CDR2 LQKENI. The ends lost 3 bases at V and 4 bases at J; junction bases unmatched: 4. The CDR3 sequence is 16 residues long. CDR3 in amino acids: CASSPGTGGAGNTIYF. CDR3 sequence (DNA): TGTGCCAGCTCACCCGGGACAGGGGGCGCCGGAAACACCATATATTTT.

J is TRBJ2-7 and V is TRBV5-6, with a tentative D call TRBD1 (6 bases). The V end lost 4 bases, the J end lost 3 bases, and 17 bases lay between the germline ends. Germline V gene data show CDR1 as SGHDT and CDR2 as YYEEEE. The CDR3 loop spans 15 amino acids. For the CDR3, the DNA is TGTGCCAGCAGCCTCCTTTCAGGGGCCGGCTACGAGCAGTACTTC. Translating gives CASSLLSGAGYEQYF.

This chain uses TRBV25-1 with TRBJ1-1; D might be TRBD1 (5 bases). Between the trimmed V and J ends, which lost 0 bases and 0 bases, there was a span of 8 bases. Germline V gene lookup returns CDR1 MGHDK and CDR2 SYGVNS. The CDR3 consists of 15 residues. The CDR3 nucleotides are TGTGCCAGCAGTGAATATAAGGGGTTGAACACTGAAGCTTTCTTT. Its translation is CASSEYKGLNTEAFF.

The rearrangement uses TRBV10-3 and TRBJ2-7; no firm D call. Trimming pared 0 bases from V and 0 bases from J, leaving 12 bases between. This CDR3 has 16 residues. Per germline, CDR1 ENHRY and CDR2 SYGVKD. The CDR3 spells CAISESVASGSYEQYF. The CDR3 bases are TGTGCCATCAGTGAGTCGGTGGCTAGTGGCTCCTACGAGCAGTACTTC.

The V and J genes are TRBV12-3 or TRBV12-4 and TRBJ1-2; TRBD1 might be the D (5 bases). The CDR3 is 13 residues long. V gave up 3 bases and J gave up 4 bases, with 9 bases separating them. The CDR3 reads CASSFGRVYGYTF. DNA for the CDR3: TGTGCCAGCAGTTTCGGCAGGGTCTATGGCTACACCTTC.

The CDR3 protein is CAWSDPPDYYEQYF. CDR3 bases: TGTGCCTGGAGCGACCCACCGGACTACTACGAGCAGTACTTC. The chain links TRBV30 to TRBJ2-7, with a possible D match to TRBD2 (6 bases). The CDR3 totals 14 residues. Germline V gives CDR1 GTSNPN, CDR2 SVGIG (reference sequence). Trimming shortened V by 3 bases and J by 3 bases, and 15 bases separated the two germline ends.

The rearrangement links TRBV6-5 to TRBJ2-1, with 13 nucleotides matching TRBD2. Germline V lookup: CDR1 MNHEY, CDR2 SVGAGI. Unmatched junction bases numbered 4, after V lost 6 bases and J lost 8 bases. The CDR3 sequence is 14 residues long. CDR3 loop: CASRLAGGPYEQFF. For the CDR3, the DNA is TGTGCCAGCAGACTAGCGGGGGGGCCGTATGAGCAGTTCTTC.

This rearrangement joins TRBV4-3 to TRBJ2-4, with a possible D match to TRBD2 (5 bases). The germline gives CDR1 LGHNA, CDR2 YSLEER. This CDR3 contains 18 residues. V shed 3 bases and J shed 0 bases, with 18 bases lying between them. CDR3 residues: CASSHGISDSVAKNIQYF. DNA for the CDR3: TGCGCCAGCAGCCATGGAATTAGCGACTCCGTAGCCAAAAACATTCAGTACTTC.

CDR3 sequence (DNA): TGTGCCAGTAGTATAGCTCCGAACACCGGGGAGCTGTTTTTT. Amino acids: CASSIAPNTGELFF. The genes are TRBV19 and TRBJ2-2; D is unresolved. Trimming left V 1 base short and J 0 bases short, with 3 bases between. The length of the CDR3 is 14 residues. Germline lookup yields CDR1 LNHDA and CDR2 SQIVND (reference sequence).

The chain is built from TRBV6-2 or TRBV6-3 and TRBJ2-2, with D uncertain. Trimming left V 2 bases short and J 4 bases short, with 8 bases between. The CDR3 runs to 14 residues. The germline gives CDR1 MNHEY, CDR2 SVGEGT. The chain's CDR3 is CASSYPSPTGELFF. In nucleotides, the CDR3 is TGTGCCAGCAGTTACCCTAGTCCCACCGGGGAGCTGTTTTTT.

The rearrangement uses TRBV24-1 and TRBJ1-1; tentatively, D is TRBD1 (5 bases). Germline assignment: CDR1 KGHDR and CDR2 SFDVKD. This CDR3 is built from 14 residues. The V end was cut by 1 base, the J end by 1 base, with 6 bases between. The CDR3 loop is CATSDLGANTEAFF. CDR3 DNA: TGTGCCACCAGTGATTTAGGGGCGAACACTGAAGCTTTCTTT.

CDR3 protein: CASSLGQSQETQYF. The CDR3 DNA is TGTGCCAGCAGCTTAGGACAGTCCCAAGAGACCCAGTACTTC. The chain joins TRBV7-9 to TRBJ2-5; D might be TRBD1 (5 bases). The V gene lost 1 base and the J gene lost 1 base, with 7 bases spanning the gap. The length of the CDR3 is 14 residues. The V gene's germline CDR1 is SEHNR and CDR2 FQNEAQ (reference sequence).

V is TRBV5-1 and J is TRBJ1-1; a possible D gene is TRBD1 (6 bases). This CDR3 has 15 residues. Germline lookup yields CDR1 SGHRS and CDR2 YFSETQ. V was pared by 0 bases and J by 4 bases, with 13 bases between. The CDR3 bases are TGCGCCAGCAGCTTGGCCGCGGGGGCGCGCACTGAAGCTTTCTTT. It encodes CASSLAAGARTEAFF.

This sequence joins TRBV19 and TRBJ2-4, with 8 positions matching TRBD2. CDR1 is LNHDA, CDR2 SQIVND, per germline (reference sequence). This CDR3 has 13 amino acids. The J segment lost 16 bases and the V segment lost 5 bases, leaving 13 bases of the junction unmatched. CDR3 in amino acids: CASSYRGSSGYYF. DNA of the CDR3: TGTGCCAGTAGTTATAGGGGGTCTAGCGGGTATTACTTC.

V usage is TRBV15 and J usage is TRBJ2-1; TRBD1 aligns across 12 bases. The CDR3 runs to 16 residues. Germline loops: CDR1 LNHNV, CDR2 YYDKDF (reference sequence). V shed 9 bases and J 3 bases; nucleotides not matched to a gene: 9. In nucleotides, the CDR3 is TGTGCCACGGGACAGGGGGCCCCAACCTACTACAATGAGCAGTTCTTC. Protein: CATGQGAPTYYNEQFF.

This clone showed up just a few times. CDR3 nucleotides: TGCGCCAGCAGCGCGGACAGGGGTTTGAGGGCTGGGAACACTGAAGCTTTCTTT. Translating gives CASSADRGLRAGNTEAFF. V gene TRBV5-1 combines with J gene TRBJ1-1; 9 bases align to TRBD1. CDR1 is SGHRS and CDR2 is YFSETQ in the germline V gene. J was trimmed by 1 base and V by 4 bases; bases with no gene match: 14. The CDR3 sequence is 18 residues long.

CDR3 sequence: CAWSLRTGFYEQYF. The DNA of the CDR3 is TGTGCCTGGAGTTTAAGGACAGGGTTCTACGAGCAGTACTTC. The J gene is TRBJ2-7, the V gene TRBV30, with TRBD1 matching 8 bases. The germline V gene encodes CDR1 GTSNPN and CDR2 SVGIG (reference sequence). V was clipped by 2 bases and J by 3 bases; unmatched bases: 6. This CDR3 spans 14 amino acids.

In nucleotides, the CDR3 is TGCGCCAGCAGCCCAGGAGTAGCGGGAGTAGATACGCAGTATTTT. Translating it yields CASSPGVAGVDTQYF. The chain couples TRBV5-1 to TRBJ2-3, with 9 positions matching TRBD2. V trimming: 4 bases; J trimming: 5 bases; junction bases outside the gene matches: 8. Germline assignment: CDR1 SGHRS and CDR2 YFSETQ. The CDR3 consists of 15 residues.

This clone was seen a single time. The chain links TRBV19 to TRBJ1-4; 10 bases are a match to TRBD1. Trimming at V came to 3 bases and at J to 5 bases, leaving 6 bases not matched to a gene. This CDR3 contains 16 residues. Germline CDR1 is LNHDA and CDR2 is SQIVND (reference sequence). In DNA, the CDR3 is TGTGCCAGTAGTATGGACAGGGGGGGACAGAATGAAAAACTGTTTTTT. Residues: CASSMDRGGQNEKLFF.

The gene calls are TRBV7-2 and TRBJ2-2, with D possibly being TRBD1 (6 bases). V was shortened by 4 bases and J by 4 bases, with 16 bases between the two germline ends. The germline CDR1 and CDR2 sequences are SGHTA and FQGNSA. The CDR3 spans 16 residues. The CDR3 DNA reads TGTGCCAGCAGCTCCGGCGCAGGGGTGGTCACCGGGGAGCTGTTTTTT. This gives the protein CASSSGAGVVTGELFF.

The chain links TRBV7-5 to TRBJ2-7; the D segment call TRBD1 is taken from the table without a DNA check. TRBV7-5 is assigned pseudogene status. The CDR3 length is 16 residues. CDR3 nucleotide sequence: TGTGTCAGAAGCCGCCCGACAGTGCTGAGCTCCTACGAGCAGTACTTC. Its translation is CVRSRPTVLSSYEQYF.

The rearrangement joins TRBV7-2 to TRBJ2-5; perhaps TRBD2 as D (5 bases). V was pared by 6 bases and J by 5 bases, with 19 bases between. CDR1 is SGHTA, CDR2 FQGNSA, per germline. The CDR3 is 15 amino acids. The CDR3 sequence: CASSRMGRWEETQYF. CDR3 bases: TGTGCCAGCAGTCGAATGGGGAGATGGGAGGAGACCCAGTACTTC.

The gene calls are TRBV4-3 and TRBJ2-7, with TRBD2 as a possible D gene (5 bases). The V end lost 0 bases, the J end lost 7 bases, and 13 bases lay between the germline ends. CDR1 LGHNA and CDR2 YSLEER come from the germline V gene. The CDR3 is 14 residues long. CDR3 region: CASSQDTGMGEQYF. DNA of the CDR3: TGCGCCAGCAGCCAAGATACCGGGATGGGAGAGCAGTACTTC.

This clone was found once. The chain uses TRBV7-9 and TRBJ2-3; 11 nucleotides align to TRBD2. In germline, CDR1 is SEHNR, CDR2 FQNEAQ (reference sequence). J gave up 2 bases and V 1 base, and 5 bases lay outside the gene matches. The CDR3 is made up of 17 amino acids. The CDR3 DNA sequence: TGTGCCAGCAGCTTAGAGCCTAGCGGGGGGTACACAGATACGCAGTATTTT. Translating it yields CASSLEPSGGYTDTQYF.

The CDR3 bases are TGTGCCTGGAGTGGGGGACAGGATAATTCACCCCTCCACTTT. The encoded protein is CAWSGGQDNSPLHF. This chain uses TRBV30 with TRBJ1-6; TRBD1 matches at 8 bases. This CDR3 comprises 14 residues. J was trimmed by 5 bases and V by 1 base; bases with no gene match: 1. The V gene's germline CDR1 is GTSNPN and CDR2 SVGIG (reference sequence). The full variable domain, with the rest looked up from reference TRBV30 and TRBJ1-6, is SQTIHQWPATLVQPVGSPLSLECTVEGTSNPNLYWYRQAAGRGLQLLFYSVGIGQISSEVPQNLSASRPQDRQFILSSKKLLLSDSGFYLCAWSGGQDNSPLHFGNGTRLTVT.

This rearrangement joins TRBV9 to TRBJ2-2, with 11 bases aligning to TRBD2. Trimming at V came to 3 bases and at J to 5 bases, leaving 9 bases not matched to a gene. Germline CDR1 SGDLS, CDR2 YYNGEE. The CDR3 loop spans 17 amino acids. Written as DNA, the CDR3 is TGTGCCAGCAGCGGAGGTTTAGCGGGGGGGCAAACCGGGGAGCTGTTTTTT. The encoded protein is CASSGGLAGGQTGELFF.

The chain employs TRBV19 and TRBJ1-5; 8 positions match TRBD1. This CDR3 spans 14 amino acids. The trim removed 5 bases at V and 7 bases at J, leaving 7 bases unmatched. In germline, CDR1 is LNHDA, CDR2 SQIVND (reference sequence). The CDR3 loop reads CASSGTGGKQPQHF. The DNA of the CDR3 is TGTGCCAGTAGTGGAACAGGGGGAAAGCAGCCCCAGCATTTT.

The count of this clone is one. This sequence joins TRBV2 and TRBJ1-6, with D possibly being TRBD1 (5 bases). Germline loops: CDR1 SNHLY, CDR2 FYNNEI. The CDR3 contains 17 residues. V was pared by 4 bases and J by 3 bases, with 16 bases between. CDR3 nucleotide sequence: TGTGCCAGCAGTGGGACAAGAGCCCGTTTCTATAATTCACCCCTCCACTTT. It encodes CASSGTRARFYNSPLHF.

The count of this clone is one. V gene TRBV19 combines with J gene TRBJ2-3; possible D gene TRBD1, 6 bases. V lost 3 bases and J lost 5, with 12 bases in between. CDR3 size: 14 residues. The germline CDR1 and CDR2 sequences are LNHDA and SQIVND (reference sequence). The CDR3 nucleotides read TGTGCCAGTAGTATCCAGGGGCAGCTAGATACGCAGTATTTT. It yields the protein CASSIQGQLDTQYF.

This chain uses TRBV7-9 with TRBJ2-3; 9 bases line up with TRBD2. The trim removed 4 bases at V and 0 bases at J, leaving 2 bases unmatched. The CDR3 is made up of 15 amino acids. Germline V gene sequence: CDR1 SEHNR, CDR2 FQNEAQ (reference sequence). CDR3 sequence: CASSSSGASTDTQYF. DNA of the CDR3: TGTGCCAGCAGCTCTAGCGGGGCTAGCACAGATACGCAGTATTTT.